Sequencing of this T cell receptor beta chain was carried out in a study of shared clonotypes between healthy human individuals. Overall study results and limits: As a rule, naive subsets had a larger estimated richness than memory subsets.

CDR1 SGHNT and CDR2 YYREEE come from the germline V gene (reference sequence). Deletions cut 0 bases from V and 6 bases from J, with 7 bases between. The length of the CDR3 is 13 residues. TCRdb keeps only in-frame clones here, not all; method: immunoSEQ multiplex PCR. In the table there are millions of clones, 85% to 95% of which are singletons. On this clone: Its cognate antigen is unknown.

This sequence was found in a man aged 18-30 years in good health. This sequence joins TRBV5-4 and TRBJ2-4, with D unresolved. Sequencing used naive CD4+ T cells sorted from blood. The sample's subset: CD45RA+ positively selected. The CDR3 region is CASSLADGNIQYF. Written as DNA, the CDR3 is TGTGCCAGCAGCTTGGCTGACGGAAACATTCAGTACTTC.